Each of the 8 T cell receptor beta chains below was sequenced from the same sample in a study of blood T cell repertoires in COVID-19. Sequenced by immunoSEQ multiplex PCR; TCRdb stores in-frame clones only, minus some. The table includes 150,000 to 200,000 clones, 80% detected once. Sample: PBMCs or T cells enriched from blood (not recorded which). These receptors were taken from a woman aged 55-75 years who had recovered from COVID-19.

This clone was counted a few times. The J gene is TRBJ1-1, the V gene TRBV10-2, with TRBD1 as a possible D gene (6 bases). This CDR3 has 13 residues. V shed 6 bases and J shed 6 bases, with 14 bases lying between them. The germline V gene has CDR1 WSHSY and CDR2 SAAADI. The CDR3 DNA reads TGCGCCAGCAGGTCAGGGGAGAAGGCTGAAGCTTTCTTT. Residues: CASRSGEKAEAFF.

The CDR3: CASSLELLAGGTDTQYF. CDR3 coding DNA: TGCGCCAGCAGCTTAGAATTACTAGCGGGTGGCACAGATACGCAGTATTTT. V gene TRBV5-1 combines with J gene TRBJ2-3; 9 positions agree with TRBD2. Looked up from germline, CDR1 is SGHRS and CDR2 is YFSETQ. J was trimmed by 1 base and V by 2 bases; bases with no gene match: 8. This CDR3 contains 17 residues.

The gene calls are TRBV18 and TRBJ2-5, with TRBD1 identical over 7 bases. V lost 0 bases to trimming and J lost 6 bases; unmatched junction nucleotides: 4. This CDR3 is built from 14 residues. Germline V gene lookup returns CDR1 KGHSH and CDR2 LQKENI. DNA for the CDR3: TGTGCCAGCTCACCACCCGACAGGGCGAAGACCCAGTACTTC. It yields the protein CASSPPDRAKTQYF.

The chain combines TRBV24-1 with TRBJ2-3; 9 bases agree with TRBD1. The germline CDR1 and CDR2 sequences are KGHDR and SFDVKD. The CDR3 is made up of 17 amino acids. V lost 4 bases to trimming and J lost 3 bases; unmatched junction nucleotides: 10. The DNA of the CDR3 is TGTGCCACCAGTGACCCTACAAAACAGGGGGCAACAGATACGCAGTATTTT. Its protein product is CATSDPTKQGATDTQYF.

Regarding this clone: A read error may produce the germline difference seen at one junction end. The chain has TRBV18 and TRBJ1-3; D is unclear. This CDR3 has 14 residues. Germline assignment: CDR1 KGHSH and CDR2 LQKENI. This chain's CDR3 is CASLPSSSGNTIYF. As DNA, the CDR3 is TGTGCCAGCTTACCATCCTCCTCTGGAAACACCATATATTTT.

The rearrangement links TRBV6-5 to TRBJ2-7, with a weak D call TRBD1 (6 bases). The CDR3 runs 14 residues. Germline-derived CDR1 and CDR2 are MNHEY and SVGAGI. V lost 6 bases and J lost 4, with 16 bases in between. CDR3 amino acids: CASSRTVPGYEQYF. CDR3 coding DNA: TGTGCCAGCAGCAGGACAGTGCCGGGATACGAGCAGTACTTC.

This clone was seen a few times. The chain links TRBV13 to TRBJ2-3, with TRBD2 matching over 12 bases. Germline V lookup: CDR1 PRHDT, CDR2 FYEKMQ (reference sequence). Trimming took 5 bases from V and 0 from J; bases not matched to a gene: 3. The CDR3 has 16 residues. The CDR3 here is CASSLLAGGSTDTQYF. Here the CDR3 DNA reads TGTGCCAGCAGCCTGCTAGCGGGGGGGAGCACAGATACGCAGTATTTT.

The CDR3 loop reads CASSEMGGSNTGELFF. DNA of the CDR3: TGTGCCAGCAGTGAAATGGGGGGTTCGAACACCGGGGAGCTGTTTTTT. The gene calls are TRBV6-4 and TRBJ2-2; D is perhaps TRBD2 (6 bases). CDR1 and CDR2 (germline): MRHNA, SNTAGT. Deletions cut 3 bases from V and 0 bases from J, with 11 bases between. This CDR3 is built from 16 residues.